The sample holds a few counts of the clone carrying this T cell receptor beta chain. Its antigen is as yet unknown. This sample is drawn from a study of T cells after yellow fever vaccination. Background on the study: Preparation of the low-cell-number fractions used SMART-Seq v4 Ultra Low Input. Study observations and caveats: High-abundance clonotypes from the bulk population could contaminate FACS-sorted repertoires. Researchers report a weaker secondary response that nonetheless peaked faster, day 5 versus 15.

TCRdb ran MiXCR on the 5' RACE reads and lists one entry per CDR3 protein. The repertoire holds under 550,000 distinct CDR3 sequences, roughly 22% seen once, with roughly a sixth in the top ten. The length of the CDR3 is 13 residues. The ends were cut back, 5 bases at V and 10 bases at J, with 12 bases in the middle. This chain joins TRBV12-3 or TRBV12-4 and TRBJ1-6, with D perhaps matching TRBD1 (6 bases). This material consisted of PBMCs, taken more than 20 days after the first yellow fever vaccination. The receptor was isolated from a man between 18 and 35 years old who received the YFV17D yellow fever vaccine. The CDR3 nucleotides are TGTGCCAGCAGTACGTACAGGGACTCACCCCTCCACTTT. This translates into CASSTYRDSPLHF.